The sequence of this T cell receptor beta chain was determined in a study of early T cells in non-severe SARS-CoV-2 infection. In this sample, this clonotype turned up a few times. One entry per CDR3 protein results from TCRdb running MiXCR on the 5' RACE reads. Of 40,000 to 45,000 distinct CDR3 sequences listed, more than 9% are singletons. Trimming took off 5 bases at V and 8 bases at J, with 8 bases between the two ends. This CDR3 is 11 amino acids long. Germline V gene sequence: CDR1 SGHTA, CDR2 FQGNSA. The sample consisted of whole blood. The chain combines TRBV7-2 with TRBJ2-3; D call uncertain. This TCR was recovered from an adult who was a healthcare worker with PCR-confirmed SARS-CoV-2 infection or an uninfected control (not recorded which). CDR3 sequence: CASSPSGTQYF. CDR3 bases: TGTGCCAGCAGCCCGTCGGGTACGCAGTATTTT.